These 31 T cell receptor beta chains were all obtained from the same sample, sequenced in a study of high-grade serous ovarian cancer treatment subgroups. Some clones are missing from TCRdb's copy, which holds only in-frame ones; the method was immunoSEQ multiplex PCR. Found here are about 15,000 clones, 86% of them singletons; the top ten hold 5% to 7%. The tumor samples were collected prior to definitive surgery or chemotherapy. Sequencing was performed on tumor tissue. Receptors were obtained from a human donor with high-grade serous ovarian cancer.

The CDR3 nucleotides are TGTGCCATCAGCGGACTAGCGGGTTACGAGCAGTACTTC. Its protein is CAISGLAGYEQYF. J is TRBJ2-7 and V is TRBV10-3; 11 bases are shared with TRBD2. The CDR3 runs 13 residues. V gave up 6 bases and J gave up 4 bases; unmatched junction bases: 2. Germline values: CDR1 ENHRY, CDR2 SYGVKD.

The rearrangement uses TRBV7-2 and TRBJ2-7, with D maybe TRBD2 (6 bases). Germline assignment: CDR1 SGHTA and CDR2 FQGNSA. The CDR3 runs to 14 residues. V was shortened by 5 bases and J by 2 bases, with 13 bases between the two germline ends. DNA of the CDR3: TGTGCCAGCAGCCTGGACGGGGGACCCTACGAGCAGTACTTC. Translation gives CASSLDGGPYEQYF.

J is TRBJ2-1 and V is TRBV5-3, with D unclear. Being an ORF, TRBV5-3 has a function that is uncertain. This CDR3 region has 16 residues. Trimming stripped 0 bases from V and 6 bases from J, with 16 bases between. In DNA, the CDR3 is TGTGCCAGAAGCTTGGATCAGTCGCCTCCTTGCAATGAGCAGTTCTTC. As protein: CARSLDQSPPCNEQFF.

V usage is TRBV19 and J usage is TRBJ2-7, with 13 bases aligning to TRBD2. V lost 5 bases and J lost 2; bases outside the gene matches: 3. Germline CDR1 reads LNHDA; CDR2 reads SQIVND (reference sequence). The CDR3 is 15 amino acids. CDR3 protein: CASSRTSGGAYEQYF. The CDR3 bases are TGTGCCAGTAGTCGGACTAGCGGGGGTGCCTACGAGCAGTACTTC.

The chain links TRBV5-8 to TRBJ2-1; D may match TRBD1 or TRBD2 (5 bases each). Trimming removed 7 bases from V and 4 bases from J, with 12 bases in between. The CDR3 is made up of 13 amino acids. Per the germline V gene, CDR1 is SGHTS and CDR2 is YDEGEE. The CDR3 sequence is CASAGATYNEQFF. Written as DNA, the CDR3 is TGTGCCAGCGCCGGGGCTACATACAATGAGCAGTTCTTC.

The chain carries TRBV7-9 and TRBJ2-7, with 8 bases lining up with TRBD2. Germline CDR1 is SEHNR and CDR2 is FQNEAQ (reference sequence). The CDR3 is 16 residues long. V was pared by 5 bases and J by 1 base, with 10 bases of the junction left unmatched. This CDR3 is CASSKIDLAGSYEQYF. CDR3 nucleotides: TGTGCCAGCAGCAAGATAGACCTAGCGGGTTCCTACGAGCAGTACTTC.

This chain joins TRBV11-2 and TRBJ1-2; D uncertain. Trimming removed 0 bases at V and 4 bases at J, with 3 bases between. Germline assignment: CDR1 SGHAT and CDR2 FQNNGV. The CDR3 loop spans 12 amino acids. Here the CDR3 DNA reads TGTGCCAGCAGCTTAGATGCCTATGGCTACACCTTC. As protein: CASSLDAYGYTF.

The rearrangement links TRBV28 to TRBJ2-3; TRBD2 aligns across 11 bases. The CDR3 length is 15 residues. Germline CDR1 reads MDHEN; CDR2 reads SYDVKM. V was pared by 6 bases and J by 2 bases, with 4 bases of the junction left unmatched. CDR3 protein: CASRTSGAHTDTQYF. CDR3 DNA: TGTGCCAGCAGGACTAGCGGGGCGCACACAGATACGCAGTATTTT. Full variable domain (outside the CDR3, taken from reference TRBV28 and TRBJ2-3): DVKVTQSSRYLVKRTGEKVFLECVQDMDHENMFWYRQDPGLGLRLIYFSYDVKMKEKGDIPEGYSVSREKKERFSLILESASTNQTSMYLCASRTSGAHTDTQYFGPGTRLTVL.

The rearrangement joins TRBV5-6 to TRBJ1-4; D not resolved. The length of the CDR3 is 15 residues. V was shortened by 4 bases and J by 8 bases, with 18 bases between the two germline ends. The germline gives CDR1 SGHDT, CDR2 YYEEEE. This chain's CDR3 is CASSLGPQSREKLFF. The CDR3 DNA reads TGTGCCAGCAGCCTCGGTCCCCAATCAAGAGAAAAACTGTTTTTT.

The chain links TRBV6-5 to TRBJ1-3; 7 bases are a match to TRBD1. Trimming removed 0 bases from V and 4 bases from J; junction bases left unmatched: 6. The CDR3 sequence is 16 residues long. The germline gives CDR1 MNHEY, CDR2 SVGAGI. The CDR3 sequence is CASSYSVRGRGNTIYF. The CDR3 DNA follows: TGTGCCAGCAGTTACTCGGTGAGGGGGCGAGGAAACACCATATATTTT.

J is TRBJ1-5 and V is TRBV5-1; TRBD1 matches 8 bases. The V and J ends lost 4 bases and 4 bases, in that order; junction bases with no gene match: 7. This CDR3 comprises 15 residues. Germline CDR1 SGHRS, CDR2 YFSETQ. The CDR3 region is CASSLGQGSNQPQHF. Here the CDR3 DNA reads TGCGCCAGCAGCCTCGGACAGGGATCTAATCAGCCCCAGCATTTT.

This CDR3 reads CAIKGQGEGNEQFF. DNA for the CDR3: TGTGCCATCAAGGGACAGGGAGAAGGCAATGAGCAGTTCTTC. This sequence joins TRBV10-3 and TRBJ2-1, with TRBD1 identical over 9 bases. Germline V lookup: CDR1 ENHRY, CDR2 SYGVKD. CDR3 length: 14 amino acids. V lost 7 bases and J lost 6; bases outside the gene matches: 7.

The chain joins TRBV7-9 to TRBJ2-3, with D possibly matching TRBD2 (6 bases). V gave up 3 bases and J gave up 3 bases, with 10 bases separating them. Per germline, CDR1 SEHNR and CDR2 FQNEAQ (reference sequence). The CDR3 sequence is 14 residues long. The CDR3 DNA is TGTGCCAGCAGCTTCATCCTAGCGACAGATACGCAGTATTTT. Its protein product is CASSFILATDTQYF.

The V gene is TRBV4-1, the J gene TRBJ1-2; no firm D call. V was shortened by 0 bases and J by 0 bases, with 8 bases between the two germline ends. The CDR3 length is 15 residues. Per the germline V gene, CDR1 is MGHRA and CDR2 is YSYEKL. The CDR3 sequence: CASSQDRITNYGYTF. The DNA of the CDR3 is TGCGCCAGCAGCCAAGATCGGATCACTAACTATGGCTACACCTTC.

This clone was seen once. The rearrangement uses TRBV7-2 and TRBJ2-5; no clear D gene. V was cut by 1 base and J by 3 bases, with 9 bases left in between. This CDR3 comprises 14 residues. Germline assignment: CDR1 SGHTA and CDR2 FQGNSA. CDR3 bases: TGTGCCAGCAGCTTAGTCCGCAGAAAAGAGACCCAGTACTTC. It codes for CASSLVRRKETQYF.

The chain carries TRBV4-2 and TRBJ2-4, with D uncertain. Trimming took off 3 bases at V and 2 bases at J, with 11 bases between the two ends. CDR1 LGHNA and CDR2 YNFKEQ come from the germline V gene. The CDR3 covers 15 residues. CDR3 loop: CASSQRTQPKNIQYF. As DNA, the CDR3 is TGTGCCAGCAGCCAGCGGACCCAGCCCAAAAACATTCAGTACTTC.

This chain joins TRBV9 and TRBJ2-7; the D is unclear. This CDR3 region has 13 residues. Germline V lookup: CDR1 SGDLS, CDR2 YYNGEE. V gave up 2 bases and J gave up 6 bases, with 12 bases separating them. In nucleotides, the CDR3 is TGTGCCAGCAGCGTGGGTCCGGACGGCGAGCAGTACTTC. Translation: CASSVGPDGEQYF.

This chain uses TRBV7-2 with TRBJ2-1; D is possibly TRBD1 or TRBD2 (5 bases each). From germline, CDR1 is SGHTA and CDR2 FQGNSA. The CDR3 length is 14 residues. The V and J ends lost 1 base and 8 bases respectively, with 12 bases between them. The DNA for the CDR3 is TGTGCCAGCAGCTTAGGGGGGTCAGTCGATGAGCAGTTCTTC. Amino acid sequence: CASSLGGSVDEQFF.

The rearrangement uses TRBV6-5 and TRBJ2-2, with 8 positions matching TRBD1. The CDR3 runs 15 residues. Germline V gene lookup returns CDR1 MNHEY and CDR2 SVGAGI. The V gene end was trimmed by 7 bases and the J gene end by 3 bases; junction bases not matched to a gene: 7. The CDR3 DNA sequence: TGTGCCAGCATCGGACAGGGAAGGTACACCGGGGAGCTGTTTTTT. Encoded protein: CASIGQGRYTGELFF.

This clone showed up just once. V usage is TRBV5-4 and J usage is TRBJ2-5; D not resolved. Germline loops: CDR1 SGHNT, CDR2 YYREEE (reference sequence). Deletions cut 4 bases from V and 2 bases from J, with 12 bases between. The CDR3 is 14 residues long. For the CDR3, the DNA is TGTGCCAGCAGCAATGGCTGGTCTCAAGAGACCCAGTACTTC. As protein: CASSNGWSQETQYF.

This clone was picked up a small number of times. V and J are TRBV2 and TRBJ2-2; D not resolved. The germline V gene encodes CDR1 SNHLY and CDR2 FYNNEI. The CDR3 is 14 residues long. The V end lost 6 bases, the J end lost 1 base, and 9 bases lay between the germline ends. The CDR3: CASSELRNTGELFF. DNA of the CDR3: TGTGCCAGCAGCGAACTTCGGAACACCGGGGAGCTGTTTTTT.

The gene calls are TRBV6-5 and TRBJ1-5; 7 bases fit TRBD1. The CDR3 consists of 15 residues. The V gene end was trimmed by 2 bases and the J gene end by 2 bases; junction bases not matched to a gene: 3. Germline V CDR1 and CDR2: MNHEY, SVGAGI. CDR3 sequence reads: CASSYNRGGNQPQHF. Here the CDR3 DNA reads TGTGCCAGCAGTTACAACAGGGGAGGCAATCAGCCCCAGCATTTT.

The rearrangement links TRBV5-1 to TRBJ2-7, with TRBD1 identical over 10 bases. The CDR3 totals 14 residues. The ends lost 4 bases at V and 7 bases at J; junction bases unmatched: 8. Looked up from germline, CDR1 is SGHRS and CDR2 is YFSETQ. CDR3 sequence reads: CASSRDRGAEEQYF. As DNA, the CDR3 is TGCGCCAGCAGCCGGGACAGGGGTGCGGAGGAGCAGTACTTC.

The chain joins TRBV5-4 to TRBJ2-3; D may be TRBD1 (6 bases). This CDR3 is 18 amino acids long. The germline V gene encodes CDR1 SGHNT and CDR2 YYREEE (reference sequence). Trimming stripped 2 bases from V and 1 base from J, with 20 bases between. The CDR3 DNA is TGTGCCAGCAGCTTCTCAATGGTTTACAGGGAAGGCACAGATACGCAGTATTTT. Amino acid sequence: CASSFSMVYREGTDTQYF.

Here the CDR3 reads CASSLSGRPLEKQYF. CDR3 nucleotide sequence: TGTGCCAGCAGCTTAAGCGGTCGACCCCTGGAGAAGCAGTACTTC. The chain uses TRBV7-3 and TRBJ2-7; no definite D call. The CDR3 has 15 amino acids. Germline lookup yields CDR1 SGHTA and CDR2 FQGTGA. V was trimmed by 1 base and J by 8 bases, leaving 18 bases between them. The full variable domain, with the rest looked up from reference TRBV7-3 and TRBJ2-7, is GAGVSQTPSNKVTEKGKYVELRCDPISGHTALYWYRQSLGQGPEFLIYFQGTGAADDSGLPNDRFFAVRPEGSVSTLKIQRTERGDSAVYLCASSLSGRPLEKQYFGPGTRLTVT.

V usage is TRBV19 and J usage is TRBJ2-2, with D tentatively TRBD1 (6 bases). Per germline, CDR1 LNHDA and CDR2 SQIVND (reference sequence). Trimming took off 5 bases at V and 5 bases at J, with 18 bases between the two ends. The CDR3 covers 16 residues. In DNA, the CDR3 is TGTGCCAGTAGTCTCCGCAGGGGCGCGGGTACCGGGGAGCTGTTTTTT. It yields the protein CASSLRRGAGTGELFF.

This clone has only a few counts. The rearrangement uses TRBV2 and TRBJ1-1; unclear D gene. Trimming shortened V by 6 bases and J by 1 base, and 3 bases separated the two germline ends. The CDR3 has 11 amino acids. Per the germline V gene, CDR1 is SNHLY and CDR2 is FYNNEI. DNA for the CDR3: TGTGCCAGCAGGGAGAACACTGAAGCTTTCTTT. This codes for CASRENTEAFF.

This clone was observed a single time. The chain links TRBV7-9 to TRBJ2-2; TRBD2 might be the D (6 bases). The CDR3 is 14 amino acids. CDR1 is SEHNR, CDR2 FQNEAQ, per germline (reference sequence). V gave up 1 base and J gave up 7 bases, with 10 bases separating them. CDR3 sequence (DNA): TGTGCCAGCAGCTTAGTGGGGACTGGCGGGGAGCTGTTTTTT. As protein: CASSLVGTGGELFF.

The V gene is TRBV6-1, the J gene TRBJ1-6; D may be TRBD1 (5 bases). Germline lookup yields CDR1 MNHNS and CDR2 SASEGT. The CDR3 has 18 amino acids. V dropped 2 bases and J dropped 8 bases, with 22 bases sitting between them. CDR3 DNA: TGTGCCAGCAGTGAATTTTTGCCGACCGACAGCCTGGATTCACCCCTCCACTTT. It codes for CASSEFLPTDSLDSPLHF.

V is TRBV15 and J is TRBJ1-1; no firm D call. The CDR3 is 15 residues long. V was cut by 0 bases and J by 1 base, with 9 bases left in between. Germline V CDR1 and CDR2: LNHNV, YYDKDF (reference sequence). The CDR3 DNA is TGTGCCACCAGCAGAGATCGCATGGCGAACACTGAAGCTTTCTTT. Translation gives CATSRDRMANTEAFF.

The chain uses TRBV5-5 and TRBJ2-3; 8 bases match TRBD1. The J segment lost 3 bases and the V segment lost 6 bases, leaving 12 bases of the junction unmatched. The CDR3 loop spans 16 amino acids. The germline gives CDR1 SGHKS, CDR2 YYEKEE (reference sequence). The CDR3 region has the DNA TGTGCCAGCACCCAGCCAGTGACAGGGGAGACAGATACGCAGTATTTT. Amino acids: CASTQPVTGETDTQYF.